This T cell receptor (beta chain) was identified during a study of T-cell memory formation after mild COVID-19. The study, taken as a whole, reports: Clones shrinking from day 15 to 85 showed even CD4/CD8 mixes; later expanders tilted CD4+.

Many counts were recorded for this clonotype. Its target is unknown. The CDR3 is made up of 13 amino acids. V lost 3 bases and J 7 bases, leaving 7 bases between the germline ends. MiXCR was run by TCRdb on the 5' RACE reads, yielding one entry per CDR3 protein. The table includes about 310,000 distinct CDR3 sequences, more than 15% detected once. The receptor was derived from a man between 18 and 29 years old who had mild COVID-19 (a few samples of this study predate the infection). Cell type and time point are not known. The V gene is TRBV12-3 or TRBV12-4, the J gene TRBJ1-6; D unresolved. Sample: PBMCs or a T cell subset sorted from them (not recorded which). DNA of the CDR3: TGTGCCAGCAGTTTTGGGTACAATTCACCCCTCCACTTT. Translation: CASSFGYNSPLHF.